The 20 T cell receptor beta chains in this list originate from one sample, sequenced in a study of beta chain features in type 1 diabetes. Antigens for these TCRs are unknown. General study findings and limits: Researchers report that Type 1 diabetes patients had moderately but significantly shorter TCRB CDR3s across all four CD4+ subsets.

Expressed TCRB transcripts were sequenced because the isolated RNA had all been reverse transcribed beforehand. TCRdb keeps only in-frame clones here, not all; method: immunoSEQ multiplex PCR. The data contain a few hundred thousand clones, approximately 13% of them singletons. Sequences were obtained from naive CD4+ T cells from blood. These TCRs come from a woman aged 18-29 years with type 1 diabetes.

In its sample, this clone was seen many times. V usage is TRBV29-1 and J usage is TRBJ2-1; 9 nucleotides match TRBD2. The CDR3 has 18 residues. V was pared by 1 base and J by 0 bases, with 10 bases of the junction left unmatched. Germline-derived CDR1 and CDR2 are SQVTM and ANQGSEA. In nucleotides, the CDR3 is TGCAGCGTTGAAGGGTTAGCGGGAGCCCTGAGCTCCTACAATGAGCAGTTCTTC. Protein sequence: CSVEGLAGALSSYNEQFF.

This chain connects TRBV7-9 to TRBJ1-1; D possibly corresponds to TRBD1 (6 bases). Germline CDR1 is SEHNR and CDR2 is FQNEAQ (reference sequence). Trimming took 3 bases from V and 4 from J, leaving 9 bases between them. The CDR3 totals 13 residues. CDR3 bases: TGTGCCAGCAGCTTTAGGGGGGGCACTGAAGCTTTCTTT. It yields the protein CASSFRGGTEAFF.

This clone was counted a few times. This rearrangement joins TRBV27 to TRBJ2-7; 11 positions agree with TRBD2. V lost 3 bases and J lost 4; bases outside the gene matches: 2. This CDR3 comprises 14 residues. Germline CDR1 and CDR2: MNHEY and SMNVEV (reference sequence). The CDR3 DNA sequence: TGTGCCAGCAGTTTGACTAGCGGGATGTACGAGCAGTACTTC. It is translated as CASSLTSGMYEQYF.

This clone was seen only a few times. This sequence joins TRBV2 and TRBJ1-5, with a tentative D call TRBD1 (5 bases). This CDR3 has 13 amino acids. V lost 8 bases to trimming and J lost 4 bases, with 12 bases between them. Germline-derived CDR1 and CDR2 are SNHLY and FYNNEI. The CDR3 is CASVDRRNQPQHF. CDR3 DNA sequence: TGTGCCAGCGTCGACAGAAGAAATCAGCCCCAGCATTTT.

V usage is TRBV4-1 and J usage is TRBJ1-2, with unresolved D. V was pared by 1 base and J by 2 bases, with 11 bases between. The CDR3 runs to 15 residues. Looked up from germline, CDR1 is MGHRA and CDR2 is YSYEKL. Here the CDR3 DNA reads TGCGCCAGCAGCCAAGGAGTGAACCTAAACTATGGCTACACCTTC. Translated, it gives CASSQGVNLNYGYTF.

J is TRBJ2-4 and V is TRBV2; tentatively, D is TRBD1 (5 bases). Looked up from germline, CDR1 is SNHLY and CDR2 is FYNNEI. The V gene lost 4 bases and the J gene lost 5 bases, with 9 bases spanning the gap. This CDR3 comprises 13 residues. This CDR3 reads CASSVEGENIQYF. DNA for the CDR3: TGTGCCAGCAGTGTTGAAGGGGAAAACATTCAGTACTTC.

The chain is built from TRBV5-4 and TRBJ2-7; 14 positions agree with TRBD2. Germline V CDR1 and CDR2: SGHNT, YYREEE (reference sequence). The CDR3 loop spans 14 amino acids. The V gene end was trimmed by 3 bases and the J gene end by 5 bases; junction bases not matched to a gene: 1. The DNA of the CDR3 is TGTGCCAGCAGCTGGGGACTAGCGGGAGACGAGCAGTACTTC. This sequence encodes CASSWGLAGDEQYF.

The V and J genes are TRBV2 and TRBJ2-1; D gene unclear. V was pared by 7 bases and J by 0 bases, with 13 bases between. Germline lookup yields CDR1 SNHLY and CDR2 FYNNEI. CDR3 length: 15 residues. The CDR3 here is CASKPRSSSYNEQFF. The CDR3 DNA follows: TGTGCCAGCAAACCTAGGAGTAGCTCCTACAATGAGCAGTTCTTC.

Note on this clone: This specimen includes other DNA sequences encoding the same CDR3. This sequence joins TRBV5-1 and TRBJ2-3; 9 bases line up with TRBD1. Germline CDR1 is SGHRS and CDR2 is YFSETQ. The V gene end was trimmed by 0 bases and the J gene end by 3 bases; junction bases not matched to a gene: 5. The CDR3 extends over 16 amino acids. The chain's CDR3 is CASSLAGTGRTDTQYF. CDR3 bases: TGCGCCAGCAGCTTGGCCGGGACAGGGCGGACAGATACGCAGTATTTT.

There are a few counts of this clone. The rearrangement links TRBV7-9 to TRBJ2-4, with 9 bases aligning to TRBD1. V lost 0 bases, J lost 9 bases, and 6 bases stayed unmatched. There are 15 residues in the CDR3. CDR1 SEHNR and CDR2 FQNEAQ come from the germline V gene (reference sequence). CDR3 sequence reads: CASSLALGQGSIQYF. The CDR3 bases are TGTGCCAGCAGCTTAGCGCTGGGACAGGGAAGCATTCAGTACTTC.

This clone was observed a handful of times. The CDR3 protein is CAIRPGSIADTQYF. CDR3 sequence (DNA): TGTGCCATCAGGCCTGGGTCCATAGCGGATACGCAGTATTTT. This chain links TRBV10-3 with TRBJ2-3, with D perhaps matching TRBD2 (5 bases). Germline values: CDR1 ENHRY, CDR2 SYGVKD. This CDR3 has 14 amino acids. Trimming cost V 6 bases and J 6 bases, with 16 bases left between them.

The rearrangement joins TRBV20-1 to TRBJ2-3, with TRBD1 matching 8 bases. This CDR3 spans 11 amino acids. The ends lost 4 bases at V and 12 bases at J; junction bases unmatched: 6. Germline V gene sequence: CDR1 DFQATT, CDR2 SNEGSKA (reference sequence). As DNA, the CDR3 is TGCAGTGCTACACAGGGGGAATTCCAGTATTTT. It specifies CSATQGEFQYF.

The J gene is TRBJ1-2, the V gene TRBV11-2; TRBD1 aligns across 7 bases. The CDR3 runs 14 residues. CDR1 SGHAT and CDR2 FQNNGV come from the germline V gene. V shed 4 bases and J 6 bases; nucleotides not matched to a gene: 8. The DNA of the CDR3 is TGTGCCAGCAGCTGGGGGACAGCGCTTGATGGCTACACCTTC. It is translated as CASSWGTALDGYTF.

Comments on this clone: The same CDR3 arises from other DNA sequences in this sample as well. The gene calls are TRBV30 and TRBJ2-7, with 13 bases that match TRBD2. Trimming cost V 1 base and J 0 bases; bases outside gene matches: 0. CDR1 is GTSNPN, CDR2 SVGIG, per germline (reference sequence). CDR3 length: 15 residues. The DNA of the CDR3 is TGTGCCTGGAGTGGGACTAGCGGGAGCTCCTACGAGCAGTACTTC. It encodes CAWSGTSGSSYEQYF. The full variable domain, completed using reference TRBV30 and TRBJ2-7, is SQTIHQWPATLVQPVGSPLSLECTVEGTSNPNLYWYRQAAGRGLQLLFYSVGIGQISSEVPQNLSASRPQDRQFILSSKKLLLSDSGFYLCAWSGTSGSSYEQYFGPGTRLTVT.

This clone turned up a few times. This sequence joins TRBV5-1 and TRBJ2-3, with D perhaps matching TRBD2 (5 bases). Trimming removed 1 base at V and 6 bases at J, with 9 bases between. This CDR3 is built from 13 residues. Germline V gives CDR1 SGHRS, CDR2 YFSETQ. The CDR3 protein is CASSLRGTDTQYF. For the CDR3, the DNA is TGCGCCAGCAGCTTGCGGGGTACGGATACGCAGTATTTT. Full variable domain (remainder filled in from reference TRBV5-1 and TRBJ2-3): KAGVTQTPRYLIKTRGQQVTLSCSPISGHRSVSWYQQTPGQGLQFLFEYFSETQRNKGNFPGRFSGRQFSNSRSEMNVSTLELGDSALYLCASSLRGTDTQYFGPGTRLTVL.

Here the CDR3 reads CASSLGLAGATDTQYF. CDR3 bases: TGTGCCAGCAGCTTGGGGCTAGCGGGGGCCACAGATACGCAGTATTTT. This rearrangement joins TRBV5-4 to TRBJ2-3, with TRBD2 identical over 10 bases. The CDR3 has 16 amino acids. The V segment lost 0 bases and the J segment 2 bases; nucleotides outside the gene matches: 3. The germline CDR1 and CDR2 sequences are SGHNT and YYREEE (reference sequence).

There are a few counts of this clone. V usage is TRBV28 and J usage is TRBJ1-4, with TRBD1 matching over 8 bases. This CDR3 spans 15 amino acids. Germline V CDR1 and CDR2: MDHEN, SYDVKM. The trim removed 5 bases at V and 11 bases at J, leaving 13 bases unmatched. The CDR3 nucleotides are TGTGCCAGCAGTACCGGACAGGGCGGCATGAGGAAACTGTTTTTT. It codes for CASSTGQGGMRKLFF. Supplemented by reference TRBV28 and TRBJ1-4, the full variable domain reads DVKVTQSSRYLVKRTGEKVFLECVQDMDHENMFWYRQDPGLGLRLIYFSYDVKMKEKGDIPEGYSVSREKKERFSLILESASTNQTSMYLCASSTGQGGMRKLFFGSGTQLSVL.

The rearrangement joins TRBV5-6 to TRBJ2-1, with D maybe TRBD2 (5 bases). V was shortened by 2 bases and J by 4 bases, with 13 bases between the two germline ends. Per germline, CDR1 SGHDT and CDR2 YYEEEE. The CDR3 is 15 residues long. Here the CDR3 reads CASSFLSGRYNEQFF. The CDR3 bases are TGTGCCAGCAGCTTCTTAAGCGGCCGATACAATGAGCAGTTCTTC.

The CDR3 sequence is CSALTATYEQYF. For the CDR3, the DNA is TGCAGCGCCCTCACAGCAACCTACGAGCAGTACTTC. The gene calls are TRBV29-1 and TRBJ2-7; D gene uncertain. V was trimmed by 7 bases and J by 2 bases, leaving 12 bases between them. The germline V gene has CDR1 SQVTM and CDR2 ANQGSEA. The CDR3 covers 12 residues.

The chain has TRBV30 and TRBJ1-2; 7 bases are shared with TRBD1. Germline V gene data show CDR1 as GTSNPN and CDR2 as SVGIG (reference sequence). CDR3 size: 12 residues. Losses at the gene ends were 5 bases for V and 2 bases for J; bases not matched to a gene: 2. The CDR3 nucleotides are TGTGCCTGGTCCAGGGGGAACTATGGCTACACCTTC. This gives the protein CAWSRGNYGYTF.